This T cell receptor (beta chain) originates from a study of T cells in Graves' hyperthyroidism and ophthalmopathy. Using RNA transcripts as the source, TCR beta CDR3 regions were amplified. An initial round of RT-PCR targeting the TCR CDR3 relied on the HTBI primer set. Via MiXCR, TCRdb re-called the multiplex PCR reads, giving one row per CDR3 protein. This sample yields roughly 250,000 distinct CDR3 sequences, of which 20% to 25% are seen a single time; about 60% belongs to the top ten. V shed 1 base and J 6 bases; nucleotides not matched to a gene: 6. Looked up from germline, CDR1 is LGHDT and CDR2 is YNNKEL (reference sequence). CDR3 length: 16 residues. There are a few counts of this clonotype.

The source material was blood. The sequence was obtained from a man aged 25 to 40 with Graves' ophthalmopathy. The chain has TRBV3-1 and TRBJ1-6, with TRBD1 identical over 7 bases. CDR3 sequence reads: CASSQVGQAGNSPLHF. CDR3 coding DNA: TGTGCCAGCAGCCAAGTTGGACAGGCTGGTAATTCACCCCTCCACTTT. Full variable domain (rest looked up from reference TRBV3-1 and TRBJ1-6): DTAVSQTPKYLVTQMGNDKSIKCEQNLGHDTMYWYKQDSKKFLKIMFSYNNKELIINETVPNRFSPKSPDKAHLNLHINSLELGDSAVYFCASSQVGQAGNSPLHFGNGTRLTVT.